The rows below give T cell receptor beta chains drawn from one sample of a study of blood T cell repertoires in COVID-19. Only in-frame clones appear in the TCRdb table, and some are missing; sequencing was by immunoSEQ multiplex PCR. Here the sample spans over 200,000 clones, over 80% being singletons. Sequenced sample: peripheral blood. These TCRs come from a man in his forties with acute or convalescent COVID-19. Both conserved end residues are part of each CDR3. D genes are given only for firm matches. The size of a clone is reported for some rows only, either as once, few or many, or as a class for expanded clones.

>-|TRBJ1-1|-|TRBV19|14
CASNERGMNTEAFF
TGTGCCAGTAATGAGCGGGGTATGAACACTGAAGCTTTCTTT
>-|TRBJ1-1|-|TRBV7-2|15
CASSLMGGDNTEAFF
TGTGCCAGCAGCTTAATGGGAGGGGATAACACTGAAGCTTTCTTT
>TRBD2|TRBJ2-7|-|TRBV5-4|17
CASSPPGTSGRRREQYF
TGTGCCAGCAGCCCTCCCGGGACTAGCGGGAGGAGGAGGGAGCAGTACTTC
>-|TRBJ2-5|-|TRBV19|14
CASSARQLAETQYF
TGTGCCAGTAGTGCAAGACAGCTGGCGGAGACCCAGTACTTC
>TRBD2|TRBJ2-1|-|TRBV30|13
CAWAASGNNEQFF
TGTGCCTGGGCGGCTAGCGGAAACAATGAGCAGTTCTTC
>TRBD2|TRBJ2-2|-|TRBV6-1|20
CASSVNPGLAGTSNTGELFF
TGTGCCAGCAGTGTCAATCCGGGACTAGCGGGAACGTCGAACACCGGGGAGCTGTTTTTT
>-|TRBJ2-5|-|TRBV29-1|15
CSVEGTAGYQETQYF
TGCAGCGTTGAAGGTACAGCAGGGTACCAAGAGACCCAGTACTTC
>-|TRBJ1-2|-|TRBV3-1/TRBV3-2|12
CASSHSGNGYTF
TGTGCCAGCAGCCACTCGGGGAATGGCTACACCTTC
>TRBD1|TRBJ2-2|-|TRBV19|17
CASSTLPGQGGTGELFF
TGTGCCAGTAGTACATTACCGGGACAGGGGGGGACCGGGGAGCTGTTTTTT
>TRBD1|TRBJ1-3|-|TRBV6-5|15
CASSRDRASGNTIYF
TGTGCCAGCAGTCGGGACAGAGCCTCTGGAAACACCATATATTTT
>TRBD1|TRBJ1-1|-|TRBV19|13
CASRIDRDTEAFF
TGTGCCAGTAGGATCGACAGGGACACTGAAGCTTTCTTT
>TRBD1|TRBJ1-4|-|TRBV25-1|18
CASLSSLGQGSGNEKLFF
TGTGCCAGCCTCTCCTCCCTGGGACAGGGTTCGGGTAATGAAAAACTGTTTTTT
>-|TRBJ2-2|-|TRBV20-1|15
CSASAGSANTGELFF
TGCAGTGCTAGTGCAGGATCGGCGAACACCGGGGAGCTGTTTTTT
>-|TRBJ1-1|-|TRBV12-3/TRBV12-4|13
CASSFDGATEAFF
TGTGCCAGCAGTTTTGATGGGGCCACTGAAGCTTTCTTT
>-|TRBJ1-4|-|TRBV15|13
CATSRDPGEKLFF
TGTGCCACCAGCAGAGATCCGGGAGAAAAACTGTTTTTT
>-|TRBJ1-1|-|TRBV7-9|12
CASSSPGAEAFF
TGTGCCAGCAGCTCCCCAGGGGCTGAAGCTTTCTTT
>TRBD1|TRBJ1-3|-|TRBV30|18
CAWSVQRQGWTTMDTIYF
TGTGCCTGGAGTGTACAGCGACAGGGCTGGACTACTATGGACACCATATATTTT
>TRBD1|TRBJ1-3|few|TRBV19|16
CASRRITRGPGNTIYF
TGTGCCAGTAGGAGGATAACCAGGGGGCCTGGAAACACCATATATTTT
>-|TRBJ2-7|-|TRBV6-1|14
CASSEVGDSYEQYF
TGTGCCAGCAGTGAAGTAGGAGACTCCTACGAGCAGTACTTC
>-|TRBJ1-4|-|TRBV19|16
CASSIRGSTTNEKLFF
TGTGCCAGTAGTATACGGGGTTCTACAACTAATGAAAAACTGTTTTTT
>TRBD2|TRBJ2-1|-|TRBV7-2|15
CASSLVSGRWNEQFF
TGTGCCAGCAGCTTAGTTAGCGGGAGATGGAATGAGCAGTTCTTC
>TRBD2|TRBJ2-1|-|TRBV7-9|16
CASSLDLAGGIIRQFF
TGTGCCAGCAGCTTAGACTTAGCGGGAGGGATTATTAGGCAGTTCTTC
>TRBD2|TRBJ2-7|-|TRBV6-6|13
CAISGGSRLEQYF
TGTGCCATATCAGGCGGGAGCCGCCTCGAGCAGTACTTC
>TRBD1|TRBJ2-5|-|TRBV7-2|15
CASSWGQGEGETQYF
TGTGCCAGCAGCTGGGGACAGGGGGAGGGAGAGACCCAGTACTTC